This T cell receptor (beta chain) was documented in a study of blood T cells in healthy people across ages. Regarding the study as a whole: No one knew whether donors had CMV, which possibly confounded expanded clonotype changes.

Between the trimmed V and J ends, which lost 8 bases and 7 bases, there was a span of 20 bases. This CDR3 is built from 15 residues. The germline gives CDR1 MNHNS, CDR2 SASEGT. Primers used in a second PCR of about 7 to 12 cycles were a sample-barcoded 5' primer and a J-beta primer mix. MiXCR was run by TCRdb on the 5' RACE reads, yielding one entry per CDR3 protein. The sample consists of fewer than 2,000,000 distinct CDR3 sequences, roughly 32% of them appearing once. Comment on this clonotype: What it binds is unknown.

Donors were healthy Caucasian individuals from Russia aged roughly 6 to 95. The authors isolated at least 7 million PBMCs per sample. The TCR was taken from a woman between 25 and 40 years old in good health. The chain links TRBV6-1 to TRBJ2-2, with D perhaps assigned TRBD1 or TRBD2 (6 bases each). The sample was blood. CDR3 sequence (DNA): TGTGCCAGCCTCGAGAGGGGGGTGGGCAGCGGGGAGCTGTTTTTT. Translation: CASLERGVGSGELFF.